The clone carrying this T cell receptor beta chain has only a few counts. This record comes from a study of PD-1 blockade in classical Hodgkin lymphoma. Generated by immunoSEQ multiplex PCR, the TCRdb table keeps only in-frame clones and is missing some. This sample has tens of thousands of clones; around 74% occur once, and the top ten carry around 12%. Regarding time point: cycle 4 day 1 (C4D1), after around six weeks of nivolumab. In every patient, relapse followed autologous stem cell transplantation, while exposure to brentuximab vedotin differed. Sequencing was performed on peripheral blood mononuclear cells (PBMCs), taken before the fourth cycle of nivolumab. This TCR came from a human donor with classical Hodgkin lymphoma.

The CDR3 loop reads CASKLLGTGVGYTF. CDR3 coding DNA: TGTGCCAGCAAGCTATTGGGGACAGGGGTCGGCTACACCTTC. This rearrangement joins TRBV5-3 to TRBJ1-2, with 10 bases fitting TRBD1. TRBV5-3 is an ORF; its function is uncertain. The CDR3 length is 14 residues. The V segment lost 8 bases and the J segment 8 bases; nucleotides outside the gene matches: 12.